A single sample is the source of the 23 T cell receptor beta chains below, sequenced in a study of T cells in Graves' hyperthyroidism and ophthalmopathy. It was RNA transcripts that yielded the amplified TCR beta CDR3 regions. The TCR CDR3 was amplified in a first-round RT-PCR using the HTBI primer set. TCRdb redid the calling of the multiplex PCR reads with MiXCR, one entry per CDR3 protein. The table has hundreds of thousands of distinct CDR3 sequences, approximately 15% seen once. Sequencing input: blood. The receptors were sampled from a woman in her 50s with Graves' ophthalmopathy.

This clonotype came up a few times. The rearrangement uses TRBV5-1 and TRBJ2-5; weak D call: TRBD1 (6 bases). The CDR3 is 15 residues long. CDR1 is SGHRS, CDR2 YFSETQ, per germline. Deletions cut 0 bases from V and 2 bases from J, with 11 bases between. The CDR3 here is CASSLASGQQETQYF. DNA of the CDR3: TGCGCCAGCAGCTTGGCCTCCGGACAGCAAGAGACCCAGTACTTC.

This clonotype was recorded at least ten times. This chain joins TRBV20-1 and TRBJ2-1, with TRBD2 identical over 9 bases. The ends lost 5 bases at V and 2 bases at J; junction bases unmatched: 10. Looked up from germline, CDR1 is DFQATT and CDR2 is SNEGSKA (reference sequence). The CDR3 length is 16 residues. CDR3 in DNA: TGCAGTGCTGACCTGGGACTAGCTAGCACCTACAATGAGCAGTTCTTC. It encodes CSADLGLASTYNEQFF.

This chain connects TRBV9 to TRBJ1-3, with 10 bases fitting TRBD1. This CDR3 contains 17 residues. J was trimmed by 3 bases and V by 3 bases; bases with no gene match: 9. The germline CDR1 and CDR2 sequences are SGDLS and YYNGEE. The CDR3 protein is CASSGSGTGVGGNTIYF. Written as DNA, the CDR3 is TGTGCCAGCAGCGGATCCGGGACAGGGGTCGGTGGAAACACCATATATTTT.

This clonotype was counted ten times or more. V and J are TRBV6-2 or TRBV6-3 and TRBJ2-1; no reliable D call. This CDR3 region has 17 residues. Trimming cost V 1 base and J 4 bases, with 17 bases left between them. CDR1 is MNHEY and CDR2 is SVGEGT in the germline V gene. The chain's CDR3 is CASSYFEGRIRYNEQFF. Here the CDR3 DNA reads TGTGCCAGCAGTTACTTTGAAGGCAGAATCCGGTACAATGAGCAGTTCTTC.

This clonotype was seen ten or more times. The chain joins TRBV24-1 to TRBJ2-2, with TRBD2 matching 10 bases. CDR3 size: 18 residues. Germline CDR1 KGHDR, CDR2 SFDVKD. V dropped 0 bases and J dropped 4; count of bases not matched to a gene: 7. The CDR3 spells CATSDLSVLAGSTGELFF. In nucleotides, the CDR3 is TGTGCCACCAGTGATTTGAGTGTACTAGCGGGATCCACCGGGGAGCTGTTTTTT.

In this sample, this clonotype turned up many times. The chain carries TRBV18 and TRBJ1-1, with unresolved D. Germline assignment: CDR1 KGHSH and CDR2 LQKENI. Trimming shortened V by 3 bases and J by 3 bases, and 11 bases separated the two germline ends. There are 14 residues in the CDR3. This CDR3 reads CASSPVVHDTEAFF. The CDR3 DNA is TGTGCCAGCTCACCCGTGGTCCATGACACTGAAGCTTTCTTT.

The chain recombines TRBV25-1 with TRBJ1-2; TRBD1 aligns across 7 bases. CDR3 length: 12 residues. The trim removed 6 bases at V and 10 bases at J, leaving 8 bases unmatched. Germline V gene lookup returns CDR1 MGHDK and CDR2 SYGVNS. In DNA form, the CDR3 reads TGTGCCAGCAGGGCCGGGACAGACCTCTACACCTTC. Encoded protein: CASRAGTDLYTF.

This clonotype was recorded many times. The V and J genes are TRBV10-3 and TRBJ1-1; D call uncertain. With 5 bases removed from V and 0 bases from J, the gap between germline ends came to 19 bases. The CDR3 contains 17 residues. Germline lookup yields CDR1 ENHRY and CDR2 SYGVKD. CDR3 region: CAISSNPGPTLNTEAFF. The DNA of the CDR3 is TGTGCCATCAGTTCCAACCCCGGGCCGACCTTGAACACTGAAGCTTTCTTT.

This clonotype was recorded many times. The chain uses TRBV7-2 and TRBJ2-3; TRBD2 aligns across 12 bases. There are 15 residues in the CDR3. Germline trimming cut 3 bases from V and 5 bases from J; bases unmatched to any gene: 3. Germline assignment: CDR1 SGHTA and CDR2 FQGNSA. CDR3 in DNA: TGTGCCAGCAGCTTCCTAGCGGGAGGGAAAGATACGCAGTATTTT. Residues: CASSFLAGGKDTQYF.

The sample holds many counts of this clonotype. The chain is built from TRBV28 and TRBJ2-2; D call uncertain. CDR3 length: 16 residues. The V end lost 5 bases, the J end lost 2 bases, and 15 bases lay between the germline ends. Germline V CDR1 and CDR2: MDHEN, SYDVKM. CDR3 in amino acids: CASSPLGAVNTGELFF. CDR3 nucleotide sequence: TGTGCCAGCAGTCCCCTTGGCGCTGTCAACACCGGGGAGCTGTTTTTT.

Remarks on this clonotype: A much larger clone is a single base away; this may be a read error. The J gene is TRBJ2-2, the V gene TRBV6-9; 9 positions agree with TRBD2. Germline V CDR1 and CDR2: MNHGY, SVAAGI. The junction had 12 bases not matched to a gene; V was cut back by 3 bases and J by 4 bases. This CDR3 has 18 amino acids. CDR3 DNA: TGTGCCAGCAGTTACGGGTTCGGTCTAGCGGGATTCACCGGGGAGCTGTTTTTT. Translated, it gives CASSYGFGLAGFTGELFF.

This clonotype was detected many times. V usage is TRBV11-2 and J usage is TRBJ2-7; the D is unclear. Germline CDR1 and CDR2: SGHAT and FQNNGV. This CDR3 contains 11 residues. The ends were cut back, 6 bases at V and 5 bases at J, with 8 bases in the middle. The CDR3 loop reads CASRGFHEQYF. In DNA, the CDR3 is TGTGCCAGCAGGGGGTTTCACGAGCAGTACTTC.

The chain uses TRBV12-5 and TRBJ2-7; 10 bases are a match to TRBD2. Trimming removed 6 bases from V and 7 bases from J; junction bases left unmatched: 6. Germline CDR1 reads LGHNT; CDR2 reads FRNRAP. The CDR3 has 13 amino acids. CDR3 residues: CASGAGGPSEQYF. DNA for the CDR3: TGTGCTAGTGGAGCGGGAGGGCCCTCGGAGCAGTACTTC.

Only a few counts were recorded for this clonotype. The CDR3 DNA sequence: TGCAGTGCCCACAGGAGTACTTCGAAAAATGAGCAGTTCTTC. It encodes CSAHRSTSKNEQFF. The J gene is TRBJ2-1, the V gene TRBV20-1, with TRBD1 as a possible D gene (5 bases). The length of the CDR3 is 14 residues. The ends were cut back, 6 bases at V and 7 bases at J, with 19 bases in the middle. The germline V gene has CDR1 DFQATT and CDR2 SNEGSKA (reference sequence).

This CDR3 reads CASRDTSSYNSPLHF. CDR3 DNA: TGTGCCAGCAGAGACACGAGCTCCTATAATTCACCCCTCCACTTT. The J gene is TRBJ1-6, the V gene TRBV2; D gene ambiguous. Germline CDR1 reads SNHLY; CDR2 reads FYNNEI. CDR3 length: 15 amino acids. V was shortened by 6 bases and J by 0 bases, with 9 bases between the two germline ends.

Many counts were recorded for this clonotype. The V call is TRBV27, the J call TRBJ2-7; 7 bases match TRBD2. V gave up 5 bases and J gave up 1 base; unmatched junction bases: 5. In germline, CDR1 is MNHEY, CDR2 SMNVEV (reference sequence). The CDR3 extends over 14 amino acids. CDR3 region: CASSIRGLSYEQYF. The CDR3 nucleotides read TGTGCCAGCAGTATACGGGGACTATCCTACGAGCAGTACTTC.

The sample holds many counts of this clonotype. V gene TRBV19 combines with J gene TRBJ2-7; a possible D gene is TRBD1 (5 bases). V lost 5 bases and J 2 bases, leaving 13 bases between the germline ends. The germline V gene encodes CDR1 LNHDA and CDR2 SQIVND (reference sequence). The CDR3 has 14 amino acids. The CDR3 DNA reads TGTGCCAGTAGTCCTTACTCGACAGCCTACGAGCAGTACTTC. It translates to CASSPYSTAYEQYF.

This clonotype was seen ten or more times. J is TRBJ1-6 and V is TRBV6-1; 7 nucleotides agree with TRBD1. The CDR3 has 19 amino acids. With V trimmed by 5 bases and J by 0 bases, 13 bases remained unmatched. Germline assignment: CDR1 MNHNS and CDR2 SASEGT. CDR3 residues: CASSYPDRDVSSYNSPLHF. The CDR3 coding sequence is TGTGCCAGCAGTTACCCAGACAGGGACGTAAGCTCCTATAATTCACCCCTCCACTTT.

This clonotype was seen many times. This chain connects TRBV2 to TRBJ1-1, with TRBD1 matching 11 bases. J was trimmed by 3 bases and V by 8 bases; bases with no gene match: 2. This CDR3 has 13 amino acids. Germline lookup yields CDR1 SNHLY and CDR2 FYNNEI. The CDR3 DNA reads TGTGCCAGCCCGGGACAGGGGGACACTGAAGCTTTCTTT. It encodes CASPGQGDTEAFF.

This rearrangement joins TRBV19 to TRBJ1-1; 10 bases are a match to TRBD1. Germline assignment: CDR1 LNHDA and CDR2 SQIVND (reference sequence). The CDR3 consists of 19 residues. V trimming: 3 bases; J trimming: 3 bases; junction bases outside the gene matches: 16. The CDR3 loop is CASSIVGWGQGRSYTEAFF. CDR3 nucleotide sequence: TGTGCCAGTAGTATTGTGGGTTGGGGACAGGGGAGAAGTTACACTGAAGCTTTCTTT.

DNA of the CDR3: TGTGCCAGCAGTTGGGGGATCACTAATAATTCACCCCTCCACTTT. Amino acid sequence: CASSWGITNNSPLHF. This sequence joins TRBV27 and TRBJ1-6, with D perhaps TRBD1 (5 bases). CDR3 length equals 15 residues. Germline values: CDR1 MNHEY, CDR2 SMNVEV (reference sequence). V was shortened by 4 bases and J by 5 bases, with 12 bases between the two germline ends.

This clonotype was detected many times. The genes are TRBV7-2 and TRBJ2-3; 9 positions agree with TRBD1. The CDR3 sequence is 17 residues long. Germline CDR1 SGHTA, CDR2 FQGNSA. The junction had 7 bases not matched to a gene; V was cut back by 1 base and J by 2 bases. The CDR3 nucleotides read TGTGCCAGCAGCTTAGTATTGGACAGGGGAACCACAGATACGCAGTATTTT. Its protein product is CASSLVLDRGTTDTQYF. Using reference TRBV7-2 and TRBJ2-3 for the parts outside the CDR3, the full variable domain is GAGVSQSPSNKVTEKGKDVELRCDPISGHTALYWYRQSLGQGLEFLIYFQGNSAPDKSGLPSDRFSAERTGGSVSTLTIQRTQQEDSAVYLCASSLVLDRGTTDTQYFGPGTRLTVL.

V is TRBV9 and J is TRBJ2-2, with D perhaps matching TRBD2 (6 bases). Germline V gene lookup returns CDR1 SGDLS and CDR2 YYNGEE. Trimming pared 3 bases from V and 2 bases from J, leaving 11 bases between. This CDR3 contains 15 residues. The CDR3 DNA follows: TGTGCCAGCAGCGCGGGACTTCCCAACACCGGGGAGCTGTTTTTT. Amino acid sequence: CASSAGLPNTGELFF.